This T cell receptor beta chain was recovered during a study of shared clonotypes between healthy human individuals. In the study overall: The study enrolled a couple of women and a few men aged 18 to 49.

Amplification in unsorted PBMC replicate PCRs started from about 280 ng DNA, which equals tens of thousands of T cell genomes. Sequencing was performed with immunoSEQ multiplex PCR; in TCRdb, only in-frame clones are kept and a portion is missing. The data show 490,000 or so clones, around three quarters seen once. Adult Caucasians living in Nashville, Tennessee made up all of the donors. When samples were unsorted, tens of millions of PBMCs were used for genomic DNA. The CDR3 spans 14 residues. The germline CDR1 and CDR2 sequences are MNHNY and SVGAGI (reference sequence). The TCR was taken from a woman aged 40 to 50 in good health. Some clones in this sample may be carry-over from other donors' samples. The sequencing sample was made of PBMCs. V and J are TRBV6-6 and TRBJ1-3, with D perhaps given as TRBD1 or TRBD2 (5 bases each). The end of the DNA aligns better with TRBJ2-2, so the J call may be wrong. The DNA of the CDR3 is TGTGCCAGCAGGTCAGGGACGGACACCGGGGAGCTGTTTTTT. Translation: CASRSGTDTGELFF.